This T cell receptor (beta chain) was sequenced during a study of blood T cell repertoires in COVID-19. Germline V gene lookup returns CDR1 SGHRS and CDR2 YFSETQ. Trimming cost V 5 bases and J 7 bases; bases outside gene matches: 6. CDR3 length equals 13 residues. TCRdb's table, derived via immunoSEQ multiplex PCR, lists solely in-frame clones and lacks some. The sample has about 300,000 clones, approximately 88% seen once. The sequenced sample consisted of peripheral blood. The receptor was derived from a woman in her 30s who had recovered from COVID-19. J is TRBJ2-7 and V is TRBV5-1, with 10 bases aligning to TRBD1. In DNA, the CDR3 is TGCGCCAGCAGTCGACAGGGGGCCTGGGAGCAGTACTTC. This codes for CASSRQGAWEQYF.